This T cell receptor (beta chain) is drawn from a study of blood T cell repertoires in COVID-19. The wider study: The analysed material was cDNA or gDNA that came from T cells, B-cell-depleted T cells, or PBMCs.

V gave up 3 bases and J gave up 8 bases, with 11 bases separating them. Germline V gene sequence: CDR1 KGHSH, CDR2 LQKENI. CDR3 length: 13 amino acids. Clones were read by immunoSEQ multiplex PCR, and TCRdb kept only the in-frame ones, dropping some. The table shows about 230,000 clones, with about nine tenths occurring only once. This sequence joins TRBV18 and TRBJ1-3; TRBD1 might be the D (6 bases). The clonotype comes from a woman aged 60-75 years with acute or convalescent COVID-19. Sequenced material: peripheral blood. In nucleotides, the CDR3 is TGTGCCAGCTCACCGCAGGGGTTAGACACCATATATTTT. Translated, it gives CASSPQGLDTIYF.